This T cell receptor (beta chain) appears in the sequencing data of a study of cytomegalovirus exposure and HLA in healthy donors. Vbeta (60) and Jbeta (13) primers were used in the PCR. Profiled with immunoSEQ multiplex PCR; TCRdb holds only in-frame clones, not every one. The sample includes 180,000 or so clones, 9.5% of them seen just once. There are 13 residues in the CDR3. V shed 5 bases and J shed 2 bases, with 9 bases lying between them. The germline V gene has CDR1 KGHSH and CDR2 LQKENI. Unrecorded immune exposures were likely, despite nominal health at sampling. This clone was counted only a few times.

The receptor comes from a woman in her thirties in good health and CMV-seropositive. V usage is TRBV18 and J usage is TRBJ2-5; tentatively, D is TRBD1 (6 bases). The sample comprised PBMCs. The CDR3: CASSRTVQETQYF. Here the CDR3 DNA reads TGTGCCAGCTCAAGGACAGTTCAAGAGACCCAGTACTTC.